This T cell receptor (beta chain) was profiled in a study of identical twins. This clonotype was recorded a few times. Each CDR3 protein gets one entry after TCRdb re-called the 5' RACE reads with MiXCR. The table lists just over 450,000 distinct CDR3 sequences, 13% to 15% of them singletons. J was trimmed by 4 bases and V by 0 bases; bases with no gene match: 7. Germline V gene data show CDR1 as MNHEY and CDR2 as SVGAGI. The CDR3 length is 17 residues. The sample was also linked to a second study, of yellow fever vaccine responses in identical twins. According to that study: As reported, the vaccine T cell response of twins seemed partly convergent and partly personalized.

V usage is TRBV6-5 and J usage is TRBJ2-5, with TRBD2 identical over 11 bases. Sequencing was performed on CD4+ T cells sorted from blood. This receptor was identified in a woman under 30 in good health. The CDR3 DNA reads TGTGCCAGCAGTTACTCCTTAGCGGGGGGGCTTGGAGAGACCCAGTACTTC. Translated, it gives CASSYSLAGGLGETQYF.